This T cell receptor beta chain is from a study of shared clonotypes between healthy human individuals. Germline CDR1 is MNHEY and CDR2 is SVGAGI. The CDR3 covers 15 residues. The V and J ends lost 6 bases and 5 bases, in that order; junction bases with no gene match: 3. The table came from immunoSEQ multiplex PCR; TCRdb's copy has only in-frame clones and leaves some out. The repertoire consists of 2 million to 2.5 million clones, with almost 96% occurring once and the leading ten covering around 0.13%. The source material was naive CD4+ T cells sorted from blood. The subset: CD45RA+ positively selected. The V gene is TRBV6-5, the J gene TRBJ2-1, with TRBD2 identical over 14 bases. The receptor was derived from a man between 18 and 29 years old in good health. This CDR3 reads CASRMGLAGDNEQFF. The DNA for the CDR3 is TGTGCCAGCAGGATGGGACTAGCGGGGGACAATGAGCAGTTCTTC.